Listed here is a single T cell receptor (beta chain). The antigen remains unidentified. These data belong to a study of shared clonotypes between healthy human individuals. Study-level results: There were few donors, and this limited the genetic and exposure-history diversity represented.

There were no recent acute infections or vaccinations among the donors, who were healthy HIV-negative adults. In the study's own analysis: Sequence data from immunoSEQ were junction-only and lacked quality scores; consequently, filtering differed. The assay was immunoSEQ multiplex PCR, and TCRdb's table has in-frame clones only and misses some. The V and J calls and clone size were taken over from that table, and D and trimming were inferred from the DNA. The data show roughly 2.6 million clones, around 94% seen once. The CDR3 sequence is 13 residues long. The germline gives CDR1 SEHNR, CDR2 FQNEAQ (reference sequence). Trimming stripped 2 bases from V and 3 bases from J, with 7 bases between.

The sample was naive CD4+ T cells sorted from blood. Subset here: CD45RA+ positively selected. The chain couples TRBV7-9 to TRBJ1-1, with no clear D. The clonotype was recovered from a man aged 18 to 30 in good health. Here the CDR3 reads CASSLLSDTEAFF. The DNA for the CDR3 is TGTGCCAGCAGCTTACTCTCGGACACTGAAGCTTTCTTT.